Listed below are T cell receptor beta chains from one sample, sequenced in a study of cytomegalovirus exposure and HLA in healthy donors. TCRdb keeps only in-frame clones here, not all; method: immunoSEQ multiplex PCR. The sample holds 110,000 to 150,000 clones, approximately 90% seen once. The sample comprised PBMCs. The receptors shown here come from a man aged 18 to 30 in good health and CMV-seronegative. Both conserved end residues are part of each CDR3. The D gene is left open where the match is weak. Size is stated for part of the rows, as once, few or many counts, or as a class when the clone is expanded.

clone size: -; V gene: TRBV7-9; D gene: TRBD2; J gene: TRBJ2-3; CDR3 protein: CASSHPERGGRNTDTQYF
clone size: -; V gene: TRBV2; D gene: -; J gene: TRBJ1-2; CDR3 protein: CASSESGYYGYTF
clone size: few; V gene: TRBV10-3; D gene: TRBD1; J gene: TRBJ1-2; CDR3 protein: CAISTRQGPYGYTF
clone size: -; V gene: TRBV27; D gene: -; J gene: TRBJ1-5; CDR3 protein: CASSLGAGSSQPQHF
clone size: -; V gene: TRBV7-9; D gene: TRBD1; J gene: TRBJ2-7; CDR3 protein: CASFRDRGFAEQYF
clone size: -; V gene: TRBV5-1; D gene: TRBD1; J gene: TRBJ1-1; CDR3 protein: CASSGSGTGGTEAFF
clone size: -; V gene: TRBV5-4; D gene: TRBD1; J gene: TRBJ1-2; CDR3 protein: CASSLTGANYGYTF
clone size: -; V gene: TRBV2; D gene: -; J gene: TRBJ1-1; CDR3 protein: CASTGGVADKNSEAFF
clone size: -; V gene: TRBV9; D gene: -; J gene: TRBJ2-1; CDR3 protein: CASSVGPLPYNEQFF
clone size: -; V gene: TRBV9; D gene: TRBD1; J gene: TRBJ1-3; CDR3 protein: CASSVQGAGNTIYF
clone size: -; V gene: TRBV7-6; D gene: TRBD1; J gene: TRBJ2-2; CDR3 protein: CASSSLDRGNTGELFF
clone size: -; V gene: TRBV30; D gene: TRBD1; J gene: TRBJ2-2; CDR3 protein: CAWLGTGGTGELFF
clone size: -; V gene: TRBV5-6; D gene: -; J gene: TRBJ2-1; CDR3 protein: CASSLAGEQFF
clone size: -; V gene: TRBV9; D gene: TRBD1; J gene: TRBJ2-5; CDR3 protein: CASSEGTAGAQYF
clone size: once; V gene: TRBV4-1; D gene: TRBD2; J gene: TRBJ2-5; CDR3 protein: CASSSEVSGGEKTQYF
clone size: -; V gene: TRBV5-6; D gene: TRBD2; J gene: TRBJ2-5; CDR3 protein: CASSLALVAGVGETQYF
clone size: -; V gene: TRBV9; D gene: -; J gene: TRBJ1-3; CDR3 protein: CASSAGGGASGNTIYF
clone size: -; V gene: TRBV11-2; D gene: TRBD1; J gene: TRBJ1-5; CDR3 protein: CASSLGPGGGQPQHF
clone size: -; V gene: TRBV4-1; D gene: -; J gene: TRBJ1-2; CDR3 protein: CASSQGDRRASWGGYTF
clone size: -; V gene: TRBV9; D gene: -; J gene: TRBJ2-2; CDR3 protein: CASSVAVAGVGVGAGELFF
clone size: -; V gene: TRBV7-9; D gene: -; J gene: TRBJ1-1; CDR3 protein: CASSTGQLNTEAFF
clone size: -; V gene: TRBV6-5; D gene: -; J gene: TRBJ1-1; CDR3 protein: CASSYSQMGGTEAFF
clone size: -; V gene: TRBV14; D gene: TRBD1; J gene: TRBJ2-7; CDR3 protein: CASCKGTGAYEQYF
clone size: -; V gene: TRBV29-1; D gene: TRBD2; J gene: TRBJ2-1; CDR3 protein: CSAEPSGRAYNEQFF
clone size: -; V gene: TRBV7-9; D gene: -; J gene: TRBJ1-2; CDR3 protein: CASSPLVGRSFYGYTF
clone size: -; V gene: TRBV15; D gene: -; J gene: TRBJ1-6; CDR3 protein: CATKVGGLLNSPLHF
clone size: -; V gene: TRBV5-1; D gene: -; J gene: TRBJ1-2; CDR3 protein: CASSLGDMIENGYTF
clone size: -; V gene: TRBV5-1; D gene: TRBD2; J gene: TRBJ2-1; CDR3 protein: CASSPQTSGPEQFF
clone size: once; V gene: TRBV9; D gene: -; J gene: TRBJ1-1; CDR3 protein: CASSVDWGGTEAFF
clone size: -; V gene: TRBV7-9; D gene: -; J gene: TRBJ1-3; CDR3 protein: CASSLRQDRNTIYF
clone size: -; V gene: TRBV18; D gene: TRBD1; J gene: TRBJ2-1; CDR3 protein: CASSRGTGNNEQFF
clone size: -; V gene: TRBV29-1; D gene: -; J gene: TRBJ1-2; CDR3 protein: CSVTGTWQGGVHYGYTF
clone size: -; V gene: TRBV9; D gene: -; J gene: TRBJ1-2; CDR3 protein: CASSPSSRDKAQDYGYTF
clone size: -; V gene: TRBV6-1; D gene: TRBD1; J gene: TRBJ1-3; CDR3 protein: CASSERDRGFGNTIYF
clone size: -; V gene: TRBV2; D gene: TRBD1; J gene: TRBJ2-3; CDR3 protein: CASSARRGTSTDTQYF
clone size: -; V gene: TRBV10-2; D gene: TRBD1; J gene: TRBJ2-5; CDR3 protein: CASSPDRGQTSQYF
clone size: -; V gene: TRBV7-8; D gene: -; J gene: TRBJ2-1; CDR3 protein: CASSLSALGTYNEQFF
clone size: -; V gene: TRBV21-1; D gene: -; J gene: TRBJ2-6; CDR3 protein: CASNRSDSCSGANVLTF
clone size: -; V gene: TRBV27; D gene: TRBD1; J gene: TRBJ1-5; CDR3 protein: CASRKATGGEVFRDLPQHF
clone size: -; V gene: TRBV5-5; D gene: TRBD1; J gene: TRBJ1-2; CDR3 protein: CASSFEGAYGYTF
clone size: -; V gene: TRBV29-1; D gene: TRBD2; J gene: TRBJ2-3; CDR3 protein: CSGAGVTDTQYF
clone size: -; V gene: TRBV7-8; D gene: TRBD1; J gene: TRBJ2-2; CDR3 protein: CASSLGGQGAGELFF
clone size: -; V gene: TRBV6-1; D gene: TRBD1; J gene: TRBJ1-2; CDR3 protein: CASSDYTDRGYGYTF
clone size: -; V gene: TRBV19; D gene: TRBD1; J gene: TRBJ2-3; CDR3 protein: CASTPRDRGTDTQYF
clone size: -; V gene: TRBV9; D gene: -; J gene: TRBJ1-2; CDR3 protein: CASSVGGKHGYTF
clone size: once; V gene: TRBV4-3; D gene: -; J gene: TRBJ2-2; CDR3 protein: CASSQDKSGDLNTGELFF